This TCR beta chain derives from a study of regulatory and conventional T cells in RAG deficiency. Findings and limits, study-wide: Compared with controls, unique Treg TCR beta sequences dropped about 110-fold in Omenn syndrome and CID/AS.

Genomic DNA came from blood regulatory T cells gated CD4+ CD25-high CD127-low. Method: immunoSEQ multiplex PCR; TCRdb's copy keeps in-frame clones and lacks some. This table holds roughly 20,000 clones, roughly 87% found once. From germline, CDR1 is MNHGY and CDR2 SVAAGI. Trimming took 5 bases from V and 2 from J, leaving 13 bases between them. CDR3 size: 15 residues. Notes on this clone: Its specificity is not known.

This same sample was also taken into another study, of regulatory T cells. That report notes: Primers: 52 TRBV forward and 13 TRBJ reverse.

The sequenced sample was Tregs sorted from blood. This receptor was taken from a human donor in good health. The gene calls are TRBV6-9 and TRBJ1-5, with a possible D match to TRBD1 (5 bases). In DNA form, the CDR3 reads TGTGCCAGCAGTGGGCAGGGTACGGGCAATCAGCCCCAGCATTTT. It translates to CASSGQGTGNQPQHF.